This T cell receptor (beta chain) was documented in a study of Tregs in tolerant kidney transplant recipients. At the level of the study: CD4+CD25+CD127- cells came from approximately three-day belatacept mixed lymphocyte reactions, some with roughly 5-day graft donor restimulation.

The assay was immunoSEQ multiplex PCR, and TCRdb's table has in-frame clones only and misses some. The table records some 15,000 clones, about 57% of them present only once. Between the trimmed V and J ends, which lost 8 bases and 3 bases, there was a span of 15 bases. The CDR3 has 14 residues. The V gene's germline CDR1 is SGHTA and CDR2 FQGNSA. Study findings and constraints: Few patients were studied, so findings need validation in larger groups.

Turning to this clone: What it recognizes is unknown.

The TCR originated in a human donor in good health. V and J are TRBV7-2 and TRBJ2-3; D possibly corresponds to TRBD1 (5 bases). Sequenced input: Tregs from blood cultured with allogeneic cells. This CDR3 reads CASRDRLATDTQYF. The CDR3 DNA follows: TGTGCCAGCCGCGACAGATTAGCAACAGATACGCAGTATTTT.